Given below is one T cell receptor beta chain in context. No antigen is known for it. TCRdb's table, derived via immunoSEQ multiplex PCR, lists solely in-frame clones and lacks some. The sample carries approximately 240,000 clones, just over 90% recorded once. This record belongs to a study of cytomegalovirus exposure and HLA in healthy donors. Study-wide results and limits: Reports indicated that the classifier achieved high specificity and sensitivity in diagnosing cytomegalovirus status. The listing of 150 to 200 TCR beta chains classed them as cytomegalovirus-associated. In vitro work confirmed that a few CMV-associated chains recognize CMV antigens.

This CDR3 has 14 amino acids. J lost 1 base, V lost 0 bases, and 0 bases had no gene match. Germline-derived CDR1 and CDR2 are LNHDA and SQIVND (reference sequence). Sequencing was carried out using PBMCs. The receptor comes from a young woman in good health and CMV-seronegative. This chain joins TRBV19 and TRBJ2-7, with TRBD2 matching 7 bases. CDR3 bases: TGTGCCAGTAGTATAGAAGCGGGATCCTACGAGCAGTACTTC. This encodes CASSIEAGSYEQYF.